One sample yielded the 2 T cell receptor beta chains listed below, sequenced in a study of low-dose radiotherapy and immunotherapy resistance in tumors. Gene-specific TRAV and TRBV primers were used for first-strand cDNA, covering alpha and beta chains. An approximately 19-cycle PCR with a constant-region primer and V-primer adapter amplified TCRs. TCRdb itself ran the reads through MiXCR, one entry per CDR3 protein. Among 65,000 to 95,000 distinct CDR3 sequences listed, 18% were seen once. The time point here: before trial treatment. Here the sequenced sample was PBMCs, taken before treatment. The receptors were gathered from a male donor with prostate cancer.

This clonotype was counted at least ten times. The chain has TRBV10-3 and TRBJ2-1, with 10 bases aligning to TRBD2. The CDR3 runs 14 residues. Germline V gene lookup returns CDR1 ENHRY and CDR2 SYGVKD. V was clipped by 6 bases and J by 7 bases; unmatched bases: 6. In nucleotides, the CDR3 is TGTGCCATCAGGGGGACTAGCGACACGAATGAGCAGTTCTTC. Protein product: CAIRGTSDTNEQFF.

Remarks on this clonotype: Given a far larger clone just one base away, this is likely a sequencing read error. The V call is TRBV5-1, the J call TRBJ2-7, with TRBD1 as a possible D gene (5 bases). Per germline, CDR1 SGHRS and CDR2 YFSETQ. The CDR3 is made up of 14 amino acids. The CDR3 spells CASSLSGRVSEQYF. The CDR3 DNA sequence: TGTGCCAGCAGCTTGTCTGGCAGGGTAAGCGAGCAGTACTTC.